This T cell receptor beta chain derives from a study of shared clonotypes between healthy human individuals. Study-level points and caveats: Between several donors, naive CD4 clonotypes were shared at a level of about 5%.

On this clone: Its antigen is unknown.

Germline loops: CDR1 LNHDA, CDR2 SQIVND (reference sequence). The CDR3 has 16 amino acids. Trimming cost V 7 bases and J 7 bases; bases outside gene matches: 12. TCRdb's copy holds only in-frame clones and misses some; the assay was immunoSEQ multiplex PCR. The table records some 2,500,000 clones, 93% of them present only once. The clonotype was recovered from a man aged 18-30 years in good health. Some clones in this sample may be carry-over from other donors' samples. The chain has TRBV19 and TRBJ2-2; the match to TRBD2 covers 10 bases. What was sequenced was naive CD4+ T cells from PBMCs. Subset described: CD45RA+ positively selected. CDR3 amino acids: CASKETSGSPSGELFF. CDR3 in DNA: TGTGCCAGTAAGGAGACTAGCGGGTCACCCAGCGGGGAGCTGTTTTTT.